One sample yielded the 30 T cell receptor beta chains listed below, sequenced in a study of human T cells and chemical hapten exposure. TCRdb redid the calling of the RACE reads with MiXCR, one entry per CDR3 protein. The sample includes about 74,000 distinct CDR3 sequences, roughly 15% of them seen just once. Time point given: pre-sensitization, week 0. Noted treatment: therapeutic diphenylcyclopropenone sensitization with weekly scalp DPC. The sequencing used whole blood, collected in connection with sensitization to the hapten diphenylcyclopropenone (DPC). The receptors derive from a woman aged 45 to 65 with alopecia areata. Some clones in this sample may be carry-over from other donors' samples.

This clonotype was recorded at least ten times. The chain joins TRBV3-1 to TRBJ2-7, with D possibly matching TRBD2 (6 bases). Germline lookup yields CDR1 LGHDT and CDR2 YNNKEL (reference sequence). The CDR3 is 13 residues long. V was pared by 0 bases and J by 4 bases, with 7 bases between. The CDR3 region has the DNA TGTGCCAGCAGCCAAGAGCGGGGTTACGAGCAGTACTTC. This translates into CASSQERGYEQYF.

The V call is TRBV20-1, the J call TRBJ2-7; 13 bases agree with TRBD2. CDR3 length: 15 amino acids. V dropped 3 bases and J dropped 4; count of bases not matched to a gene: 6. The germline CDR1 and CDR2 sequences are DFQATT and SNEGSKA (reference sequence). CDR3 protein: CSARTSGRTSYEQYF. DNA of the CDR3: TGCAGTGCTAGGACTAGCGGGAGGACTAGTTACGAGCAGTACTTC.

A note on this clonotype: This may come from a read error, since a much larger clone is one base off. The chain has TRBV6-5 and TRBJ2-1; 11 bases are shared with TRBD1. The CDR3 runs 15 residues. V lost 6 bases and J lost 8; bases outside the gene matches: 9. The germline CDR1 and CDR2 sequences are MNHEY and SVGAGI. The CDR3 DNA reads TGTGCCAGCAGATACCGGGGACAGGGGGTCTATGAGCAGTTCTTC. The encoded protein is CASRYRGQGVYEQFF.

This clonotype was counted between two and nine times. The V and J genes are TRBV7-9 and TRBJ2-7; 7 bases agree with TRBD1. After removal of 5 bases from V and 3 bases from J, the junction contained 7 bases not matched to a gene. CDR1 and CDR2 from the germline V gene are SEHNR and FQNEAQ (reference sequence). This CDR3 has 14 residues. The CDR3 reads CASSGQEDSYEQYF. The CDR3 DNA reads TGTGCCAGCAGCGGACAGGAGGACAGCTACGAGCAGTACTTC.

The sample holds many counts of this clonotype. J is TRBJ2-6 and V is TRBV11-2, with D perhaps matching TRBD1 (5 bases). There are 19 residues in the CDR3. Trimming stripped 5 bases from V and 0 bases from J, with 20 bases between. Per the germline V gene, CDR1 is SGHAT and CDR2 is FQNNGV. CDR3: CASSHPFGAGSSGANVLTF. CDR3 sequence (DNA): TGTGCCAGCAGCCATCCTTTTGGGGCAGGATCCTCTGGGGCCAACGTCCTGACTTTC.

The V call is TRBV29-1, the J call TRBJ2-1; TRBD2 matches 7 bases. The V and J ends lost 1 base and 9 bases, in that order; junction bases with no gene match: 6. The CDR3 runs 13 residues. In germline, CDR1 is SQVTM, CDR2 ANQGSEA. CDR3 sequence reads: CSVEGVSSGEQFF. The CDR3 DNA reads TGCAGCGTTGAAGGGGTCTCTAGCGGTGAGCAGTTCTTC.

This clonotype was found a few times. V usage is TRBV5-4 and J usage is TRBJ2-1, with 8 bases fitting TRBD1. This CDR3 region has 15 residues. Trimming cost V 10 bases and J 8 bases; bases outside gene matches: 17. In germline, CDR1 is SGHNT, CDR2 YYREEE (reference sequence). Written as DNA, the CDR3 is TGTGCCCTCTCACGAACTGCAGGACAGGGCGATGAGCAGTTCTTC. Translated: CALSRTAGQGDEQFF.

This clonotype occurred many times. The chain combines TRBV6-6 with TRBJ2-3, with D uncertain. V was trimmed by 1 base and J by 6 bases, leaving 17 bases between them. Germline values: CDR1 MNHNY, CDR2 SVGAGI (reference sequence). The CDR3 runs to 16 residues. CDR3 bases: TGTGCCAGCAGTTACTTAAGACCGGGCCCCGGTGATACGCAGTATTTT. It yields the protein CASSYLRPGPGDTQYF.

This clonotype has just a few counts. The rearrangement uses TRBV2 and TRBJ2-7; D is perhaps TRBD1 (6 bases). V was clipped by 4 bases and J by 7 bases, with 20 bases between them. CDR3 length: 15 amino acids. In germline, CDR1 is SNHLY, CDR2 FYNNEI. For the CDR3, the DNA is TGTGCCAGCAGTGCTCGACAGGTTAGGAACGAGGAGCAGTACTTC. Residues: CASSARQVRNEEQYF.

The chain uses TRBV28 and TRBJ1-5, with 8 bases fitting TRBD1. V lost 6 bases and J lost 6; bases outside the gene matches: 10. Per germline, CDR1 MDHEN and CDR2 SYDVKM. CDR3 length equals 15 residues. CDR3 amino acids: CASSPTGQGAQPQHF. The CDR3 DNA sequence: TGTGCCAGCAGCCCGACCGGACAGGGAGCTCAGCCCCAGCATTTT.

A few counts support this clonotype. The chain links TRBV10-1 to TRBJ2-7; tentatively, D is TRBD1 (7 bases). V lost 4 bases to trimming and J lost 5 bases, with 18 bases between them. The CDR3 sequence is 15 residues long. Germline assignment: CDR1 WNHNN and CDR2 SYGVQD (reference sequence). In DNA, the CDR3 is TGCGCCAGCAGTGGTGGGGGGACAGCTTCCCACGAGCAGTACTTC. Translated, it gives CASSGGGTASHEQYF.

The gene calls are TRBV7-9 and TRBJ2-7; D is tentatively TRBD1 or TRBD2 (5 bases each). This CDR3 is 18 amino acids long. Germline V gene lookup returns CDR1 SEHNR and CDR2 FQNEAQ (reference sequence). Trimming cost V 3 bases and J 2 bases, with 23 bases left between them. The CDR3, as DNA: TGTGCCAGCAGCTTGGGGACCCCCCGGCAGGGATTAACCTACGAGCAGTACTTC. As protein: CASSLGTPRQGLTYEQYF.

This clonotype was observed a single time. The genes are TRBV27 and TRBJ2-5; TRBD2 might be the D (6 bases). This CDR3 spans 13 amino acids. Germline-derived CDR1 and CDR2 are MNHEY and SMNVEV (reference sequence). V was clipped by 11 bases and J by 2 bases, with 15 bases between them. The CDR3: CAVRGNSQETQYF. In DNA, the CDR3 is TGTGCCGTACGGGGGAACAGTCAAGAGACCCAGTACTTC.

This clonotype appeared a few times. This chain links TRBV20-1 with TRBJ2-2; possibly TRBD2 for D (5 bases). The germline CDR1 and CDR2 sequences are DFQATT and SNEGSKA (reference sequence). The CDR3 is 14 amino acids. Trimming shortened V by 3 bases and J by 1 base, and 9 bases separated the two germline ends. The CDR3 sequence: CSASAGQNTGELFF. CDR3 in DNA: TGCAGTGCTAGCGCGGGCCAGAACACCGGGGAGCTGTTTTTT.

This clonotype was found a few times. This chain connects TRBV2 to TRBJ2-2, with 9 bases identical to TRBD1. The CDR3 has 15 residues. V dropped 6 bases and J dropped 4; count of bases not matched to a gene: 6. Germline lookup yields CDR1 SNHLY and CDR2 FYNNEI. The CDR3 nucleotides are TGTGCCAGCAGGGACAGGGGAGTGGGCACCGGGGAGCTGTTTTTT. Its protein product is CASRDRGVGTGELFF.

This clonotype was detected many times. The rearrangement uses TRBV19 and TRBJ2-5; unclear D gene. The germline V gene has CDR1 LNHDA and CDR2 SQIVND (reference sequence). V was shortened by 7 bases and J by 5 bases, with 20 bases between the two germline ends. The CDR3 extends over 15 amino acids. This chain's CDR3 is CASTPTDSRGETQYF. DNA for the CDR3: TGTGCCAGTACCCCGACGGATAGCCGTGGTGAGACCCAGTACTTC.

V gene TRBV7-2 combines with J gene TRBJ1-3; D is unclear. V shed 1 base and J shed 1 base, with 8 bases lying between them. In germline, CDR1 is SGHTA, CDR2 FQGNSA. The CDR3 totals 15 residues. The CDR3 spells CASSLGRPSGNTIYF. The CDR3 region has the DNA TGTGCCAGCAGCTTAGGCCGCCCTTCTGGAAACACCATATATTTT.

This clonotype was picked up many times. V gene TRBV6-5 combines with J gene TRBJ1-1; the D gene is possibly TRBD1 (6 bases). Trimming removed 6 bases at V and 1 base at J, with 9 bases between. Germline lookup yields CDR1 MNHEY and CDR2 SVGAGI. The CDR3 covers 13 residues. The CDR3 loop reads CASSLQGNTEAFF. Here the CDR3 DNA reads TGTGCCAGCAGCCTACAGGGGAACACTGAAGCTTTCTTT.

The J gene is TRBJ1-1, the V gene TRBV7-2, with 8 nucleotides matching TRBD1. Looked up from germline, CDR1 is SGHTA and CDR2 is FQGNSA. Losses at the gene ends were 5 bases for V and 5 bases for J; bases not matched to a gene: 1. The CDR3 runs 12 residues. CDR3 DNA: TGTGCCAGCAGCCGACAGGGGACTGAAGCTTTCTTT. This codes for CASSRQGTEAFF.

This clonotype was detected ten times or more. CDR3 amino acids: CASSATDRGGTYEQYF. DNA for the CDR3: TGTGCCAGCAGCGCAACAGACAGGGGAGGGACCTACGAGCAGTACTTC. The chain recombines TRBV7-9 with TRBJ2-7; D possibly corresponds to TRBD1 (8 bases). Per germline, CDR1 SEHNR and CDR2 FQNEAQ (reference sequence). V was cut by 5 bases and J by 2 bases, with 19 bases left in between. This CDR3 spans 16 amino acids. The full variable domain, its missing parts supplied by reference TRBV7-9 and TRBJ2-7, is DTGVSQNPRHKITKRGQNVTFRCDPISEHNRLYWYRQTLGQGPEFLTYFQNEAQLEKSRLLSDRFSAERPKGSFSTLEIQRTEQGDSAMYLCASSATDRGGTYEQYFGPGTRLTVT.

This clonotype was observed a handful of times. CDR3 region: CASSWKSSGANVLTF. The CDR3 nucleotides are TGTGCCAGCAGCTGGAAAAGCTCTGGGGCCAACGTCCTGACTTTC. The rearrangement joins TRBV7-2 to TRBJ2-6, with D uncertain. The CDR3 contains 15 residues. Germline V CDR1 and CDR2: SGHTA, FQGNSA. The germline V and J ends were trimmed by 4 bases and 0 bases, with 7 bases remaining between them.

This clonotype appeared a single time. The V gene is TRBV10-3, the J gene TRBJ1-1, with 8 bases fitting TRBD1. Germline-derived CDR1 and CDR2 are ENHRY and SYGVKD. V dropped 2 bases and J dropped 0; count of bases not matched to a gene: 2. The CDR3 runs 15 residues. The CDR3 DNA reads TGTGCCATCAGTGAGCGACAGGGGATGAACACTGAAGCTTTCTTT. Protein: CAISERQGMNTEAFF.

The chain combines TRBV6-1 with TRBJ1-1, with D maybe TRBD1 (6 bases). CDR1 MNHNS and CDR2 SASEGT come from the germline V gene. V lost 6 bases and J 3 bases, leaving 11 bases between the germline ends. The CDR3 consists of 13 residues. CDR3 DNA: TGTGCCAGCAGGGGGGGGCAATACACTGAAGCTTTCTTT. As protein: CASRGGQYTEAFF.

This clonotype occurred many times. This rearrangement joins TRBV4-3 to TRBJ2-3; TRBD1 matches at 7 bases. This CDR3 comprises 14 residues. Germline-derived CDR1 and CDR2 are LGHNA and YSLEER. V lost 0 bases and J lost 5; bases outside the gene matches: 2. Here the CDR3 reads CASSQDSGGDTQYF. CDR3 nucleotide sequence: TGCGCCAGCAGCCAAGATTCAGGGGGAGATACGCAGTATTTT.

V is TRBV7-2 and J is TRBJ2-1; 9 positions agree with TRBD2. CDR3 length equals 16 residues. CDR1 and CDR2 (germline): SGHTA, FQGNSA. The V gene end was trimmed by 6 bases and the J gene end by 0 bases; junction bases not matched to a gene: 6. The CDR3: CASRPLAGNSYNEQFF. The CDR3 DNA reads as TGTGCCAGCAGACCCCTAGCGGGAAACTCCTACAATGAGCAGTTCTTC.

The chain links TRBV24-1 to TRBJ1-2; D unclear. Germline V lookup: CDR1 KGHDR, CDR2 SFDVKD. V was shortened by 11 bases and J by 0 bases, with 18 bases between the two germline ends. The CDR3 consists of 15 residues. The CDR3 DNA is TGTGCCATCGCGAGTCCGGACGGATCTAACTATGGCTACACCTTC. It translates to CAIASPDGSNYGYTF.

This clonotype was seen more than once but under ten times. V and J are TRBV7-9 and TRBJ2-1; D is ambiguous. Germline values: CDR1 SEHNR, CDR2 FQNEAQ (reference sequence). Trimming removed 3 bases from V and 2 bases from J, with 5 bases in between. CDR3 size: 13 residues. CDR3 in amino acids: CASSFFTYNEQFF. CDR3 nucleotide sequence: TGTGCCAGCAGCTTTTTTACCTACAATGAGCAGTTCTTC.

This clonotype turned up a few times. The chain carries TRBV11-2 and TRBJ2-4; TRBD2 aligns across 12 bases. Germline CDR1 is SGHAT and CDR2 is FQNNGV. CDR3 size: 18 residues. V shed 1 base, J shed 2 bases, and the junction held 6 bases outside the gene matches. CDR3 sequence reads: CASSLGGLAGPTKNIQYF. The CDR3 nucleotides read TGTGCCAGCAGCTTAGGGGGACTAGCGGGTCCGACCAAAAACATTCAGTACTTC.

The V gene is TRBV11-2, the J gene TRBJ2-7, with TRBD1 identical over 10 bases. The V gene's germline CDR1 is SGHAT and CDR2 FQNNGV. The CDR3 is 16 residues long. The V gene end was trimmed by 0 bases and the J gene end by 2 bases; junction bases not matched to a gene: 4. The CDR3 nucleotides read TGTGCCAGCAGCTTAGATCAAGGGACAGGGGCCTACGAGCAGTACTTC. Residues: CASSLDQGTGAYEQYF. The whole variable domain, remainder taken from reference TRBV11-2 and TRBJ2-7, is EAGVAQSPRYKIIEKRQSVAFWCNPISGHATLYWYQQILGQGPKLLIQFQNNGVVDDSQLPKDRFSAERLKGVDSTLKIQPAKLEDSAVYLCASSLDQGTGAYEQYFGPGTRLTVT.

This clonotype showed up just a few times. The gene calls are TRBV7-8 and TRBJ2-3; 8 bases are a match to TRBD2. Losses at the gene ends were 5 bases for V and 3 bases for J; bases not matched to a gene: 7. Germline V gives CDR1 SGHVS, CDR2 FQNEAQ. CDR3 length equals 15 residues. CDR3: CASSPGGGWTDTQYF. Written as DNA, the CDR3 is TGTGCCAGCAGCCCCGGGGGGGGCTGGACAGATACGCAGTATTTT.